Below, 26 T cell receptor beta chains from the same sample are listed, as sequenced in a study of Graves' ophthalmopathy and Graves' hyperthyroidism. TCR beta CDR3 regions were amplified from RNA transcripts. First-round RT-PCR used HTBI primers; second-round multiplex PCR followed. TCRdb redid the calling of the multiplex PCR reads with MiXCR, one entry per CDR3 protein. This sample has hundreds of thousands of distinct CDR3 sequences, with 35% to 45% found just once. The sequenced sample was peripheral blood. The receptors were gathered from an adult man with Graves' ophthalmopathy.

The V gene is TRBV27, the J gene TRBJ1-2; 7 bases are a match to TRBD1. The CDR3 consists of 13 residues. Germline CDR1 and CDR2: MNHEY and SMNVEV (reference sequence). Germline trimming cut 5 bases from V and 6 bases from J; bases unmatched to any gene: 6. CDR3 sequence: CASSISGGHGYTF. The DNA of the CDR3 is TGTGCCAGCAGTATTTCAGGGGGTCATGGCTACACCTTC.

Ten or more counts support this clonotype. V is TRBV7-9 and J is TRBJ1-1; perhaps TRBD1 as D (5 bases). The CDR3 is 12 residues long. Per germline, CDR1 SEHNR and CDR2 FQNEAQ (reference sequence). Trimming pared 7 bases from V and 5 bases from J, leaving 11 bases between. This CDR3 is CASTQGGTEAFF. The CDR3 DNA sequence: TGTGCCAGCACCCAGGGCGGAACTGAAGCTTTCTTT.

As concerns this clonotype: A much larger clone is a single base away; this may be a read error. This chain links TRBV13 with TRBJ1-6; D might be TRBD1 (5 bases). The germline CDR1 and CDR2 sequences are PRHDT and FYEKMQ (reference sequence). The CDR3 contains 15 residues. V lost 9 bases and J lost 7, with 19 bases in between. CDR3 residues: CASNISGDENSPLHF. CDR3 nucleotides: TGTGCCAGTAATATATCGGGGGATGAGAATTCACCCCTCCACTTT.

This clonotype has just a few counts. The chain combines TRBV2 with TRBJ2-7; maybe TRBD2 (6 bases). This CDR3 is 14 amino acids long. The V end was cut by 6 bases, the J end by 3 bases, with 15 bases between. Germline V gene data show CDR1 as SNHLY and CDR2 as FYNNEI. Written as DNA, the CDR3 is TGTGCCAGCAGCCAGGGACTTACAGACTACGAGCAGTACTTC. Protein: CASSQGLTDYEQYF.

This clonotype was seen at least ten times. The gene calls are TRBV25-1 and TRBJ1-1; tentatively, D is TRBD1 (6 bases). This CDR3 contains 11 residues. V dropped 6 bases and J dropped 11 bases, with 13 bases sitting between them. Germline V gene sequence: CDR1 MGHDK, CDR2 SYGVNS. This chain's CDR3 is CASRQGPGAFF. The CDR3 bases are TGTGCCAGCAGACAGGGACCTGGGGCTTTCTTT.

This clonotype was counted between two and nine times. The chain carries TRBV6-6 and TRBJ1-5; the D gene is possibly TRBD1 (5 bases). V shed 6 bases and J shed 0 bases, with 15 bases lying between them. Per the germline V gene, CDR1 is MNHNY and CDR2 is SVGAGI (reference sequence). CDR3 size: 16 residues. CDR3 nucleotide sequence: TGTGCCAGCAGAGGGACCCTAGGTGGTAGCAATCAGCCCCAGCATTTT. This encodes CASRGTLGGSNQPQHF.

This clonotype showed up many times. The chain combines TRBV9 with TRBJ2-7; 7 nucleotides align to TRBD2. The V gene's germline CDR1 is SGDLS and CDR2 YYNGEE. The CDR3 covers 15 residues. Trimming removed 3 bases from V and 3 bases from J; junction bases left unmatched: 9. CDR3: CASSAGLGGSYEQYF. In nucleotides, the CDR3 is TGTGCCAGCAGCGCAGGACTAGGCGGGAGCTACGAGCAGTACTTC.

The rearrangement uses TRBV29-1 and TRBJ1-4; 11 bases are shared with TRBD1. The V gene end was trimmed by 3 bases and the J gene end by 10 bases; junction bases not matched to a gene: 4. The germline CDR1 and CDR2 sequences are SQVTM and ANQGSEA. CDR3 length equals 13 residues. The DNA of the CDR3 is TGCAGCGTTGAGTGGACAGGGGGCCGAAAACTGTTTTTT. Residues: CSVEWTGGRKLFF.

This clonotype was seen repeatedly, ten times or more. This chain links TRBV19 with TRBJ1-1; D is perhaps TRBD1 (5 bases). This CDR3 comprises 15 residues. V was cut by 6 bases and J by 3 bases, with 17 bases left in between. Germline V gene data show CDR1 as LNHDA and CDR2 as SQIVND (reference sequence). This CDR3 is CASSPGGGRDTEAFF. In DNA, the CDR3 is TGTGCCAGTAGCCCCGGGGGAGGGCGGGACACTGAAGCTTTCTTT.

Here the CDR3 reads CASSPRVGGSYEQYF. CDR3 coding DNA: TGTGCCAGCAGCCCGCGTGTGGGGGGCTCCTACGAGCAGTACTTC. This rearrangement joins TRBV5-5 to TRBJ2-7; D might be TRBD2 (6 bases). Germline V CDR1 and CDR2: SGHKS, YYEKEE (reference sequence). This CDR3 spans 15 amino acids. Trimming removed 4 bases from V and 0 bases from J, with 14 bases in between.

The chain's CDR3 is CATSRGPPVANVLTF. The CDR3 DNA is TGTGCCACCAGCAGAGGACCGCCTGTGGCCAACGTCCTGACTTTC. The V call is TRBV15, the J call TRBJ2-6, with no clear D. Trimming took off 1 base at V and 6 bases at J, with 10 bases between the two ends. The germline CDR1 and CDR2 sequences are LNHNV and YYDKDF (reference sequence). The CDR3 sequence is 15 residues long.

This clonotype has at least ten counts. V usage is TRBV10-3 and J usage is TRBJ1-2, with D possibly matching TRBD1 (5 bases). The CDR3 loop spans 13 amino acids. Trimming took off 3 bases at V and 7 bases at J, with 12 bases between the two ends. Germline loops: CDR1 ENHRY, CDR2 SYGVKD. The CDR3 spells CAISDGGAGGYTF. The CDR3 DNA is TGTGCCATCAGTGATGGGGGAGCCGGTGGCTACACCTTC.

Comment on this clonotype: Its ends do not fully match the called genes, so a read error is possible. The V and J genes are TRBV12-3 or TRBV12-4 and TRBJ1-5; D is perhaps TRBD1 (6 bases). The CDR3 is 14 amino acids. CDR3 nucleotides: TGTGCCACCAGTGATTCAGGGGAAGGACAGCCCCAGCATTTT. Protein product: CATSDSGEGQPQHF.

Concerning this clonotype itself: The conserved closing phenylalanine or tryptophan is absent in this CDR3, likely reflecting a read error. The chain joins TRBV5-4 to TRBJ1-2; D is unresolved. The V end lost 2 bases, the J end lost 0 bases, and 11 bases lay between the germline ends. The germline CDR1 and CDR2 sequences are SGHNT and YYREEE (reference sequence). The CDR3 loop spans 15 amino acids. CDR3 sequence: CASSFQSTANYGYTY. The CDR3 DNA sequence: TGTGCCAGCAGCTTCCAATCGACGGCTAACTATGGCTACACCTAC.

The CDR3 DNA sequence: TGTGCCAGCAGCTTAGTTGGGGGGGCGAACACCGGGGAGCTGTTTTTT. Protein: CASSLVGGANTGELFF. This chain links TRBV7-2 with TRBJ2-2; 7 bases fit TRBD2. Germline-derived CDR1 and CDR2 are SGHTA and FQGNSA. There are 16 residues in the CDR3. V dropped 1 base and J dropped 0; count of bases not matched to a gene: 2.

This clonotype was observed once. V gene TRBV11-2 combines with J gene TRBJ2-2; 10 bases fit TRBD1. J lost 2 bases, V lost 4 bases, and 10 bases had no gene match. The CDR3 extends over 18 amino acids. Looked up from germline, CDR1 is SGHAT and CDR2 is FQNNGV. CDR3 sequence: CASSSQMGTGANTGELFF. The CDR3 region has the DNA TGTGCCAGCAGCTCCCAGATGGGGACAGGGGCCAACACCGGGGAGCTGTTTTTT.

The chain combines TRBV25-1 with TRBJ2-2, with 10 bases that match TRBD2. Germline trimming cut 8 bases from V and 0 bases from J; bases unmatched to any gene: 6. Germline V gene data show CDR1 as MGHDK and CDR2 as SYGVNS. This CDR3 has 16 amino acids. CDR3 protein: CASSRTSGTNTGELFF. The CDR3 DNA reads TGTGCCAGCTCGAGGACTAGCGGAACGAACACCGGGGAGCTGTTTTTT.

The chain carries TRBV29-1 and TRBJ1-5; D is perhaps TRBD1 (6 bases). Trimming shortened V by 3 bases and J by 9 bases, and 15 bases separated the two germline ends. The CDR3 covers 13 residues. Germline V gene data show CDR1 as SQVTM and CDR2 as ANQGSEA. CDR3 sequence reads: CSVEVDRPRPQHF. For the CDR3, the DNA is TGCAGCGTTGAGGTCGACAGGCCTCGGCCCCAGCATTTT.

Remarks on this clonotype: One end of the junction fails to match germline, which may point to a read error. This chain links TRBV5-4 with TRBJ1-2; the D gene is possibly TRBD1 (6 bases). Germline V lookup: CDR1 SGHNT, CDR2 YYREEE (reference sequence). The CDR3 has 13 amino acids. The CDR3 is CASSYEAGGGCTF. The CDR3 nucleotides are TGTGCCAGCAGCTACGAGGCCGGCGGGGGCTGCACCTTC.

This clonotype has ten or more counts. The chain has TRBV5-1 and TRBJ1-1; TRBD1 agrees at 7 bases. Germline V gene data show CDR1 as SGHRS and CDR2 as YFSETQ. CDR3 length: 15 amino acids. V was pared by 0 bases and J by 7 bases, with 9 bases of the junction left unmatched. The CDR3, as DNA: TGCGCCAGCAGCTTGGGGGACAGACTTGGGGGTGAAGCTTTCTTT. It yields the protein CASSLGDRLGGEAFF. The entire variable domain, with the rest obtained from reference TRBV5-1 and TRBJ1-1, is as follows: KAGVTQTPRYLIKTRGQQVTLSCSPISGHRSVSWYQQTPGQGLQFLFEYFSETQRNKGNFPGRFSGRQFSNSRSEMNVSTLELGDSALYLCASSLGDRLGGEAFFGQGTRLTVV.

A note on this clonotype: The final CDR3 position lacks the conserved phenylalanine or tryptophan, pointing to a likely read error. The limits of the CDR3 on the DNA are not certain, so only TCRdb's listed CDR3 is given. The V call is TRBV25-1, the J call TRBJ1-1; the table names TRBD1, a call not compared with the DNA. The CDR3 has 12 residues if both end residues are counted. The germline CDR1 and CDR2 sequences are MGHDK and SYGVNS. CDR3 residues: CASSVSGTGGVY.

This clonotype was observed at least ten times. The chain couples TRBV24-1 to TRBJ1-2; D remains ambiguous. V was trimmed by 3 bases and J by 5 bases, leaving 12 bases between them. CDR3 size: 14 residues. Per germline, CDR1 KGHDR and CDR2 SFDVKD. This chain's CDR3 is CATSDVLKAYGYTF. For the CDR3, the DNA is TGTGCCACCAGTGATGTCCTGAAAGCATATGGCTACACCTTC.

In this sample, this clonotype turned up many times. The gene calls are TRBV10-2 and TRBJ1-5, with D possibly TRBD1 on 5 matching bases. The V gene lost 4 bases and the J gene lost 5 bases, with 6 bases spanning the gap. CDR1 WSHSY and CDR2 SAAADI come from the germline V gene. The CDR3 contains 12 residues. Written as DNA, the CDR3 is TGCGCCAGCAGTGGGGGGTATCAGCCCCAGCATTTT. This codes for CASSGGYQPQHF.

CDR3 nucleotide sequence: TGTGCCACCGGGACAGGTAGAAACACCATATATTTT. The encoded protein is CATGTGRNTIYF. The J gene is TRBJ1-3, the V gene TRBV15; TRBD1 matches 8 bases. J was trimmed by 5 bases and V by 8 bases; bases with no gene match: 2. The germline V gene encodes CDR1 LNHNV and CDR2 YYDKDF (reference sequence). CDR3 length: 12 amino acids.

The chain has TRBV24-1 and TRBJ2-5; 11 bases are shared with TRBD2. Germline-derived CDR1 and CDR2 are KGHDR and SFDVKD. V was clipped by 10 bases and J by 5 bases; unmatched bases: 5. The CDR3 is 13 residues long. The CDR3 sequence is CATSIAGGETQYF. Written as DNA, the CDR3 is TGTGCCACTTCCATAGCGGGAGGGGAGACCCAGTACTTC.

This clonotype was detected a few times. The chain is built from TRBV9 and TRBJ1-4, with D hard to call. This CDR3 is 15 amino acids long. Trimming took off 4 bases at V and 6 bases at J, with 16 bases between the two ends. Germline values: CDR1 SGDLS, CDR2 YYNGEE. The CDR3, as DNA: TGTGCCAGCAGCCGGGAAGGCAGATTTGATGAAAAACTGTTTTTT. The encoded protein is CASSREGRFDEKLFF. The entire variable domain, with the rest obtained from reference TRBV9 and TRBJ1-4, is as follows: DSGVTQTPKHLITATGQRVTLRCSPRSGDLSVYWYQQSLDQGLQFLIQYYNGEERAKGNILERFSAQQFPDLHSELNLSSLELGDSALYFCASSREGRFDEKLFFGSGTQLSVL.